The 21 T cell receptor beta chains listed next were all sequenced from one sample in a study of blood T cell repertoires in COVID-19. Sequencing was performed with immunoSEQ multiplex PCR; in TCRdb, only in-frame clones are kept and a portion is missing. The table includes 110,000 to 150,000 clones, more than 85% detected once. The sample taken for sequencing was peripheral blood. Receptor source: a man in his 60s with active or convalescent COVID-19.

This chain uses TRBV4-3 with TRBJ1-5; TRBD1 is a possible D gene (5 bases). The CDR3 loop spans 17 amino acids. Per the germline V gene, CDR1 is LGHNA and CDR2 is YSLEER. Trimming stripped 1 base from V and 4 bases from J, with 17 bases between. The CDR3, as DNA: TGCGCCAGCAGCCAAGCGGTTCAGGGCATGGGAAATCAGCCCCAGCATTTT. This codes for CASSQAVQGMGNQPQHF.

This chain links TRBV6-6 with TRBJ1-4; no clear D. CDR3 length equals 15 residues. From germline, CDR1 is MNHNY and CDR2 SVGAGI (reference sequence). Trimming cost V 2 bases and J 3 bases, with 10 bases left between them. For the CDR3, the DNA is TGTGCCAGCAGTTACGCCCGAGGCGCTAATGAAAAACTGTTTTTT. This gives the protein CASSYARGANEKLFF.

V and J are TRBV6-7 and TRBJ1-3; TRBD1 is a possible D gene (5 bases). TRBV6-7 is an ORF for which the function is uncertain. The CDR3 runs to 15 residues. Between the trimmed V and J ends, which lost 7 bases and 0 bases, there was a span of 13 bases. The CDR3 reads CASTLGLSSGNTIYF. CDR3 coding DNA: TGTGCCAGCACCTTGGGACTGAGCTCTGGAAACACCATATATTTT.

The V call is TRBV18, the J call TRBJ2-7; D may be TRBD2 (6 bases). The CDR3 runs to 14 residues. Germline CDR1 KGHSH, CDR2 LQKENI. The V end lost 3 bases, the J end lost 5 bases, and 14 bases lay between the germline ends. The CDR3 sequence is CASSPAGLRDEQYF. The CDR3 DNA reads as TGTGCCAGCTCACCCGCGGGGCTTCGGGACGAGCAGTACTTC.

This clone has only one observation. This chain uses TRBV6-1 with TRBJ2-3, with TRBD1 as a possible D gene (5 bases). Germline V gives CDR1 MNHNS, CDR2 SASEGT. The CDR3 is 16 amino acids. Trimming shortened V by 3 bases and J by 1 base, and 14 bases separated the two germline ends. The CDR3 loop reads CASSDAWQGGTDTQYF. DNA for the CDR3: TGTGCCAGCAGTGACGCATGGCAGGGTGGCACAGATACGCAGTATTTT.

This chain uses TRBV10-3 with TRBJ2-3; 7 nucleotides align to TRBD2. Per the germline V gene, CDR1 is ENHRY and CDR2 is SYGVKD. J gave up 0 bases and V 4 bases, and 1 base lay outside the gene matches. The CDR3 covers 14 residues. CDR3 protein: CAISAGGSTDTQYF. The CDR3 DNA sequence: TGTGCCATCAGTGCGGGGGGTAGCACAGATACGCAGTATTTT.

J is TRBJ2-1 and V is TRBV11-3; 12 nucleotides agree with TRBD1. V gave up 5 bases and J gave up 7 bases; unmatched junction bases: 6. CDR1 and CDR2 from the germline V gene are SGHNT and YENEEA. This CDR3 is built from 15 residues. CDR3 sequence: CASSQGQGAGNEQFF. The CDR3 bases are TGTGCCAGCAGCCAGGGACAGGGGGCTGGGAATGAGCAGTTCTTC.

J is TRBJ1-1 and V is TRBV28; D is undetermined. With 7 bases removed from V and 0 bases from J, the gap between germline ends came to 3 bases. Germline V lookup: CDR1 MDHEN, CDR2 SYDVKM. CDR3 length equals 11 residues. The CDR3 region has the DNA TGTGCCAGCACCTTGAACACTGAAGCTTTCTTT. Translated, it gives CASTLNTEAFF.

This clone was seen only a few times. This chain joins TRBV9 and TRBJ2-3; 7 nucleotides align to TRBD2. The V and J ends lost 4 bases and 4 bases, in that order; junction bases with no gene match: 9. CDR1 and CDR2 (germline): SGDLS, YYNGEE. The CDR3 spans 15 residues. The CDR3 DNA reads TGTGCCAGCAGCCCCCAGGCAGGGAGGGCAGATACGCAGTATTTT. Its protein is CASSPQAGRADTQYF.

V is TRBV4-1 and J is TRBJ1-3; the D is unclear. The CDR3 loop spans 14 amino acids. CDR1 is MGHRA and CDR2 is YSYEKL in the germline V gene. Trimming removed 1 base from V and 8 bases from J, with 12 bases in between. CDR3 protein: CASSQGASRYTIYF. CDR3 coding DNA: TGCGCCAGCAGCCAAGGGGCAAGCCGATACACCATATATTTT.

The chain links TRBV6-5 to TRBJ2-7; TRBD1 matches at 9 bases. Germline CDR1 MNHEY, CDR2 SVGAGI. Germline trimming cut 8 bases from V and 5 bases from J; bases unmatched to any gene: 10. CDR3 length: 14 residues. CDR3 coding DNA: TGTGCCAGCCGGCTGCCGACAGGGGGTAACGAGCAGTACTTC. It translates to CASRLPTGGNEQYF.

The chain couples TRBV7-6 to TRBJ1-6; possible D gene TRBD1, 6 bases. Germline V gene data show CDR1 as SGHVS and CDR2 as FNYEAQ. Trimming cost V 2 bases and J 6 bases, with 11 bases left between them. The CDR3 has 15 amino acids. CDR3 region: CASSLQDSANSPLHF. Here the CDR3 DNA reads TGTGCCAGCAGCTTACAGGACAGTGCTAATTCACCCCTCCACTTT.

The chain couples TRBV30 to TRBJ1-1; D perhaps matches TRBD1 (5 bases). Germline V gene sequence: CDR1 GTSNPN, CDR2 SVGIG (reference sequence). The CDR3 totals 13 residues. The germline V and J ends were trimmed by 2 bases and 3 bases, with 10 bases remaining between them. As DNA, the CDR3 is TGTGCCTGGAGTCCTGACAGCCACACTGAAGCTTTCTTT. Protein: CAWSPDSHTEAFF.

This chain joins TRBV7-8 and TRBJ2-1, with TRBD1 matching 8 bases. This CDR3 region has 16 residues. Germline V lookup: CDR1 SGHVS, CDR2 FQNEAQ. Germline trimming cut 1 base from V and 5 bases from J; bases unmatched to any gene: 7. CDR3 bases: TGTGCCAGCAGCTTAGTGGCCAGGGGGCAGCACAATGAGCAGTTCTTC. This gives the protein CASSLVARGQHNEQFF.

The chain carries TRBV21-1 and TRBJ1-3; the DNA was not compared with TRBD1, the D call given in the table. TRBV21-1 is listed as a pseudogene. The CDR3 is made up of 15 amino acids. CDR3 in DNA: TGTGCCAGGAGGCACAGGAACCCCTCTGGAAACACCATATATTTT. Translation: CARRHRNPSGNTIYF.

The rearrangement uses TRBV4-3 and TRBJ1-4, with 7 bases identical to TRBD1. Losses at the gene ends were 0 bases for V and 8 bases for J; bases not matched to a gene: 12. Germline lookup yields CDR1 LGHNA and CDR2 YSLEER. The CDR3 sequence is 17 residues long. The CDR3 is CASSQDPIQGSKEKLFF. The CDR3 bases are TGCGCCAGCAGCCAAGACCCAATACAGGGGTCCAAAGAAAAACTGTTTTTT.

This clone was counted a single time. This rearrangement joins TRBV6-5 to TRBJ1-2; D perhaps matches TRBD1 (6 bases). The CDR3 spans 14 residues. V was pared by 7 bases and J by 3 bases, with 15 bases between. The germline V gene encodes CDR1 MNHEY and CDR2 SVGAGI. CDR3: CASKRGSMDYGYTF. The CDR3 DNA sequence: TGTGCCAGCAAAAGGGGGTCTATGGACTATGGCTACACCTTC.

In DNA, the CDR3 is TGTGCCAGCAGCCAAGTTCAGGGTGAGAGTGGCTACACCTTC. This gives the protein CASSQVQGESGYTF. The chain links TRBV3-1 (or the pseudogene TRBV3-2) to TRBJ1-2; a weak D match, TRBD1 (5 bases). V was cut by 1 base and J by 7 bases, with 13 bases left in between. The germline V gene has CDR1 LGHDT and CDR2 YNNKEL (reference sequence). This CDR3 region has 14 residues.

This clone was observed once. V gene TRBV5-5 combines with J gene TRBJ1-1, with a tentative D call TRBD1 (5 bases). V shed 5 bases and J shed 4 bases, with 12 bases lying between them. This CDR3 spans 13 amino acids. Germline CDR1 SGHKS, CDR2 YYEKEE (reference sequence). The CDR3 DNA is TGTGCCAGCAGGAGCGCAGGGTCCACTGAAGCTTTCTTT. Its translation: CASRSAGSTEAFF.

This sequence joins TRBV7-3 and TRBJ2-2; a possible D gene is TRBD1 (6 bases). Trimming shortened V by 5 bases and J by 4 bases, and 14 bases separated the two germline ends. The germline V gene encodes CDR1 SGHTA and CDR2 FQGTGA. There are 15 residues in the CDR3. The CDR3 spells CASSASGTTTGELFF. CDR3 coding DNA: TGTGCCAGCAGCGCATCCGGGACAACCACCGGGGAGCTGTTTTTT.

Here the CDR3 reads CASSGLSEKLFF. DNA of the CDR3: TGTGCCAGCAGTGGACTTAGCGAAAAACTGTTTTTT. The chain recombines TRBV6-2 or TRBV6-3 with TRBJ1-4, with D unresolved. Germline CDR1 and CDR2: MNHEY and SVGEGT. Trimming removed 5 bases from V and 8 bases from J, with 9 bases in between. The CDR3 totals 12 residues.